Detailed here is one T cell receptor (beta chain). The antigen is undetermined. Under the ViraFEST assay, PBMC were stimulated with viral peptide pools so that antigen-specific CD4+ T cells expanded. Sequencing was performed afterwards. At the end of nine to ten days of culture, CD4+ T cells were isolated. Each participant was administered two doses of either the BNT162b2 or the mRNA-1273 vaccine. Vaccine recipients lacked prior SARS-CoV-2 infection and had negative nucleocapsid antibodies. The protocol was immunoSEQ multiplex PCR, while the TCRdb copy is restricted to in-frame clones and leaves out a portion. The data hold around 30,000 clones, with approximately 70% observed a single time. This sample is part of a study of vaccination effects on CD4 cells after COVID-19. Study overall: Median timing of post-vaccine samples was 72 days after the second dose.

Overall study findings and caveats: Vaccine- and infection-induced clones showed marked clonal contraction late following vaccination. The study, lacking early post-infection timepoints, had few convalescent patients.

Trimming took 0 bases from V and 14 from J, leaving 14 bases between them. Germline V gene lookup returns CDR1 LGHDT and CDR2 YNNKEL (reference sequence). The CDR3 totals 13 residues. This receptor was obtained from a human donor who received a COVID-19 vaccine. The chain is built from TRBV3-1 (or the pseudogene TRBV3-2) and TRBJ1-3; D gene unclear. The sample here was CD4+ T cells from PBMCs cultured with HCoV-229E spike peptides, taken after COVID-19 vaccination. In nucleotides, the CDR3 is TGTGCCAGCAGCCAAGATCAGTGGGCAGGTTTATATTTT. This translates into CASSQDQWAGLYF.